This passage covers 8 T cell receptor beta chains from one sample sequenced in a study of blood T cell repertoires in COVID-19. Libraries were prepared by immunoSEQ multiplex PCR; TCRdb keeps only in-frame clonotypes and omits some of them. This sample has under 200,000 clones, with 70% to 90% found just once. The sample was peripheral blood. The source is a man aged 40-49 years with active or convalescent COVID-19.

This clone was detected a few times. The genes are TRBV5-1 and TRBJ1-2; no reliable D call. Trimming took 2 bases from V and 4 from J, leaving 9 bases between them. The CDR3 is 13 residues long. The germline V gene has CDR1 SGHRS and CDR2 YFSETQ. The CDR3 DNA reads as TGCGCCAGCAGCTTAGAGTCCGGCTATGGCTACACCTTC. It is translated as CASSLESGYGYTF.

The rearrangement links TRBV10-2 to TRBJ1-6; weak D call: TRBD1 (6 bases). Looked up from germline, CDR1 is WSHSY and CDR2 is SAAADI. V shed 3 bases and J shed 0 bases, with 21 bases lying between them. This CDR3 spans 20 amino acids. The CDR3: CASSDTGLGAGSSYNSPLHF. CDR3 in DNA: TGCGCCAGCAGTGATACAGGGTTAGGGGCTGGGAGCTCCTATAATTCACCCCTCCACTTT.

CDR3 loop: CASSKSGHGYTF. CDR3 sequence (DNA): TGTGCCAGTAGTAAATCAGGCCATGGCTACACCTTC. This rearrangement joins TRBV19 to TRBJ1-2, with D unclear. V was pared by 4 bases and J by 6 bases, with 9 bases between. Germline V gene data show CDR1 as LNHDA and CDR2 as SQIVND (reference sequence). The CDR3 extends over 12 amino acids.

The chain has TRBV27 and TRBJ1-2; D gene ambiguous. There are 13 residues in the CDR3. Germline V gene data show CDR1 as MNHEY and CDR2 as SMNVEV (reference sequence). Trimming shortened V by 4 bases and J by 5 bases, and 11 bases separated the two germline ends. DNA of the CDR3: TGTGCCAGCAGTTCGCCAGACAATTATGGCTACACCTTC. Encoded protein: CASSSPDNYGYTF.

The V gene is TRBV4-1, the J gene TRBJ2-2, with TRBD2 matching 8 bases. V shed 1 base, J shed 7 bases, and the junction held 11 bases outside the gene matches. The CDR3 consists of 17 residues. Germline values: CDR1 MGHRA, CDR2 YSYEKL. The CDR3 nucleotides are TGCGCCAGCAGCCAAGTAGTATGGAGCGGGAGTGTCGGGGAGCTGTTTTTT. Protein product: CASSQVVWSGSVGELFF.

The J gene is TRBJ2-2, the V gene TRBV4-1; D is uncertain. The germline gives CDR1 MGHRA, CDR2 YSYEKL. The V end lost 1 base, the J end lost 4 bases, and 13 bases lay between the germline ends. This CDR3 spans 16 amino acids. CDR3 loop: CASSQASVKLTGELFF. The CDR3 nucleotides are TGCGCCAGCAGCCAAGCATCCGTTAAGCTCACCGGGGAGCTGTTTTTT.

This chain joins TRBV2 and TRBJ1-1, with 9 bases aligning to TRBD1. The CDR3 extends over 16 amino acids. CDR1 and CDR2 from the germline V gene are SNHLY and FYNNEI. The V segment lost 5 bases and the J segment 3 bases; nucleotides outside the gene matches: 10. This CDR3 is CASSPGTGISDTEAFF. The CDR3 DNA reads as TGTGCCAGCAGTCCCGGGACAGGGATTTCGGACACTGAAGCTTTCTTT.

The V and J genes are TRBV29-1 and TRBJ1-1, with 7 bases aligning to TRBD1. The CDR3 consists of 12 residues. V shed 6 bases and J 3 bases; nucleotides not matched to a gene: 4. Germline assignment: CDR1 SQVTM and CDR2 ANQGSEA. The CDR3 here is CSVGQTYTEAFF. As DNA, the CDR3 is TGCAGCGTGGGACAGACCTACACTGAAGCTTTCTTT.